A selection of T cell receptor beta chains follows, all from one sample in a study of graft-versus-host responses after intestinal transplantation. TCRdb's table, derived via immunoSEQ multiplex PCR, lists solely in-frame clones and lacks some. Here the sample spans 50,000 to 75,000 clones, roughly nine tenths being singletons. The specimen was ileum tissue, collected approximately 370 days after transplant. These TCRs come from a human patient who received an intestinal transplant, so some T cells may come from the graft donor. Both conserved end residues are part of each CDR3. D genes are given only for firm matches. Clone size is not always given. Where it is, it says once, few, many or a class for expanded clones.

TRBJ2-2	NA	TRBV6-1	NA	TGTGCCAGCAGTGAAGTAATCGGCCGCGCGAACACCGGGGAGCTGTTTTTT	CASSEVIGRANTGELFF
TRBJ2-5	TRBD1	TRBV11-2	NA	TGTGCCAGCAGCTCGACAGGGGGCGGAGAGACCCAGTACTTC	CASSSTGGGETQYF
TRBJ2-3	TRBD2	TRBV6-1	NA	TGTGCCAGCAGTGAAATCGGACTAGGGATTGAGCAGTATTTT	CASSEIGLGIEQYF
TRBJ1-2	NA	TRBV5-6	few	TGTGCCAGCAGCTTGGGTGGGACTTCTGGCTACACCTTC	CASSLGGTSGYTF
TRBJ2-7	TRBD1	TRBV7-9	NA	TGTGCCAGCAGCCCCAGAGGGGGCGCAGAGTACGAGCAGTACTTC	CASSPRGGAEYEQYF
TRBJ2-7	TRBD1	TRBV6-5	NA	TGTGCCAGCAGCTACGGACAGGGGCTGTACGAGCAGTACTTC	CASSYGQGLYEQYF
TRBJ1-2	NA	TRBV28	few	TGTGCCAGCACCATTCCTATGGGGCAAGGCTACACCTTC	CASTIPMGQGYTF
TRBJ2-3	NA	TRBV5-1	NA	TGCGCCAGCAGCTTGGTCGGGCTAGCAGGTCCAGATACGCAGTATTTT	CASSLVGLAGPDTQYF
TRBJ1-1	NA	TRBV27	NA	TGTGCCAGCAGTTTGGGACGAGGAGAAGCTTTCTTT	CASSLGRGEAFF
TRBJ2-5	NA	TRBV4-1	once	TGCGCCAGCAGCCAAGCCCTAGGTCCGTTGGAGACCCAGTACTTC	CASSQALGPLETQYF
TRBJ2-5	NA	TRBV29-1	once	TGCAGCGCCGGACAGAGCCAAGAGACCCAGTACTTC	CSAGQSQETQYF
TRBJ1-3	NA	TRBV2	NA	TGTGCCAGCAGTTACAGGGATCCCTCTGGAAACACCATATATTTT	CASSYRDPSGNTIYF
TRBJ2-2	NA	TRBV7-2	NA	TGTGCCAGCAAGCTTCGCCCCGACGGGGAGCTGTTTTTT	CASKLRPDGELFF
TRBJ2-7	TRBD1	TRBV6-1	NA	TGTGCCAGCAGGCCGGGACAGGGGCTCGCAGACGAGCAGTACTTC	CASRPGQGLADEQYF
TRBJ2-3	TRBD2	TRBV6-5	NA	TGTGCCAGCAGTTACGGAGCGGGAGGGATGACAGATACGCAGTATTTT	CASSYGAGGMTDTQYF
TRBJ2-3	TRBD2	TRBV7-3	NA	TGTGCCAGCAGCTTAGGGGGAGGGCGCACAGATACGCAGTATTTT	CASSLGGGRTDTQYF